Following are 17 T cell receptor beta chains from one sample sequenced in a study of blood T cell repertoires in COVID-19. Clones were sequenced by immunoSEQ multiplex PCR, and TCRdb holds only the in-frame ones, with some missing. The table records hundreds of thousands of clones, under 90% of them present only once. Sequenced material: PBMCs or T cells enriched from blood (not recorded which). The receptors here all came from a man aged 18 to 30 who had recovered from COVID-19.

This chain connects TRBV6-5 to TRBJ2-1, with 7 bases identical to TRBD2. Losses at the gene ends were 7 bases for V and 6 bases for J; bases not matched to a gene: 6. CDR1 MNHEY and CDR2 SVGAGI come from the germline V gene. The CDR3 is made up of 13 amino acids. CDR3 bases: TGTGCCAGCAAGCTAGGGAGGGCCAATGAGCAGTTCTTC. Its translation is CASKLGRANEQFF.

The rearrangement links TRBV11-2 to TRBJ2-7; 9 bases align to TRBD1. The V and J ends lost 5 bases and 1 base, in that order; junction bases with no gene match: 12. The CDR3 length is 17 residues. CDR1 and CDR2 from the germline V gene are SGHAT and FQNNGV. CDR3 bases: TGTGCCAGCAGCCCGAGCAGGGACAGGGAGCGATCCTACGAGCAGTACTTC. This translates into CASSPSRDRERSYEQYF.

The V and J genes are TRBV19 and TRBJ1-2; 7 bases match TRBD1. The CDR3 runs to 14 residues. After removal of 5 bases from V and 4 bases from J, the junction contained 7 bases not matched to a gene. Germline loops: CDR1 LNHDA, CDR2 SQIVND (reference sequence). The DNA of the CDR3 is TGTGCCAGTAGTCCCCAGACAGGGAGCTATGGCTACACCTTC. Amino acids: CASSPQTGSYGYTF.

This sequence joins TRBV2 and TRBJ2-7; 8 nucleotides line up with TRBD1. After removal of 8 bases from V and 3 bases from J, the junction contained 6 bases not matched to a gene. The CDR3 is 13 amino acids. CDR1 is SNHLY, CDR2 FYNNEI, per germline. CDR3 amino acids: CASGAGGYYEQYF. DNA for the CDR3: TGTGCCAGCGGTGCAGGGGGCTACTACGAGCAGTACTTC.

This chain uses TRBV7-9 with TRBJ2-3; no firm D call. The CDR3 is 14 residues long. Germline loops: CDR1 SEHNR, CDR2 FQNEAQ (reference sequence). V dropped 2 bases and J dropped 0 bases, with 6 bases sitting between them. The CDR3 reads CASSLSISTDTQYF. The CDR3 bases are TGTGCCAGCAGCTTAAGCATAAGCACAGATACGCAGTATTTT.

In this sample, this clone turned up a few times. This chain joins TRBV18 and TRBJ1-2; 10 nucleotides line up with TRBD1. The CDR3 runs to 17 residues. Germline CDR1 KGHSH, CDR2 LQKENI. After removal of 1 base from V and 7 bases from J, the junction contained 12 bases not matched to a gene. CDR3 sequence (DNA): TGTGCCAGCTCACCACTCTCCGGACAGGGGGAAGGGGGTGGCTACACCTTC. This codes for CASSPLSGQGEGGGYTF. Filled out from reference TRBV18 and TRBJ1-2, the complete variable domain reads NAGVMQNPRHLVRRRGQEARLRCSPMKGHSHVYWYRQLPEEGLKFMVYLQKENIIDESGMPKERFSAEFPKEGPSILRIQQVVRGDSAAYFCASSPLSGQGEGGGYTFGSGTRLTVV.

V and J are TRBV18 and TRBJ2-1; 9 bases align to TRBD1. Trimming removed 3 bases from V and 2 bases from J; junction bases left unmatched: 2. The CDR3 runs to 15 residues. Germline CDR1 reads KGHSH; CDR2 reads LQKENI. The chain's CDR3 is CASSPRTGAYNEQFF. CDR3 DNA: TGTGCCAGCTCACCTAGGACAGGGGCCTACAATGAGCAGTTCTTC.

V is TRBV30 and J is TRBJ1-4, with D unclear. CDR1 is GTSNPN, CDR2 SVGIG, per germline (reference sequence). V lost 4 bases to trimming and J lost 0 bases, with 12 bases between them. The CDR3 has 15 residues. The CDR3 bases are TGTGCCTGGAAAAGACATTTGACAACTAATGAAAAACTGTTTTTT. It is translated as CAWKRHLTTNEKLFF.

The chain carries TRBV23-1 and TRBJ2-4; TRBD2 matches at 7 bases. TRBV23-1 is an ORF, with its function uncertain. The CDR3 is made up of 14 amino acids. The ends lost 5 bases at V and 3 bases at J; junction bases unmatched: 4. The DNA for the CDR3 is TGCGCCAGCAGTAAGGGACTACACAAAAACATTCAGTACTTC. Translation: CASSKGLHKNIQYF.

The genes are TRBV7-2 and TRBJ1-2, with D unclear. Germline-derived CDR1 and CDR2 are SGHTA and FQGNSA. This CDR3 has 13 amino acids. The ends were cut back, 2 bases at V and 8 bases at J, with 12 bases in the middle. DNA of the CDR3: TGTGCCAGCAGCTTAAGCCACCAACAGGGCTACACCTTC. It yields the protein CASSLSHQQGYTF.

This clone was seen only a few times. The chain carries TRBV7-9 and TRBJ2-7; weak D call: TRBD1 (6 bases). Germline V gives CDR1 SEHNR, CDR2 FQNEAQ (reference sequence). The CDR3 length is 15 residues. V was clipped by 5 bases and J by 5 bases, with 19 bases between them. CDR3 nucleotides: TGTGCCAGCAGCCCGCCCCGGGGACAAAGGGACGAGCAGTACTTC. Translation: CASSPPRGQRDEQYF.

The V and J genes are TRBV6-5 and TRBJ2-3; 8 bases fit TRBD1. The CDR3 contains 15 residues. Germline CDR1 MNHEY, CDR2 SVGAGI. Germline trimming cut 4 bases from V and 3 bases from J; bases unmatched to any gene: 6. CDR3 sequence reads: CASSFDRGRTDTQYF. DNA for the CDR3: TGTGCCAGCAGTTTCGACAGGGGAAGGACAGATACGCAGTATTTT.

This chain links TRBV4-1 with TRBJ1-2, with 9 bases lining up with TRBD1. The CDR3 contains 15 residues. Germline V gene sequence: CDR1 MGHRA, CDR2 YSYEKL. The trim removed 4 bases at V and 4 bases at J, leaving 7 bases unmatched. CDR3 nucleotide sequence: TGCGCCAGCAGCCCACGGACAGGGGTTGCCTATGGCTACACCTTC. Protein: CASSPRTGVAYGYTF.

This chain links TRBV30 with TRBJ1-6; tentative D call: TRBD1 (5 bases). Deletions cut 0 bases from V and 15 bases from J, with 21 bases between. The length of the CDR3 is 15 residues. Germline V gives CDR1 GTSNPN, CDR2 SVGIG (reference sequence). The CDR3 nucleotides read TGTGCCTGGAGTGTGATGGGGCCAGGAAGAGGCCACCTCCACTTT. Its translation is CAWSVMGPGRGHLHF.

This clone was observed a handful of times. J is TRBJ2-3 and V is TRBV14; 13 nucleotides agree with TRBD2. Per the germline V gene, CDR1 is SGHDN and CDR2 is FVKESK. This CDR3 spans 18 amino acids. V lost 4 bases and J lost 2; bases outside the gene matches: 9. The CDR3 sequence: CASSPGLAGALFTDTQYF. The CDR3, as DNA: TGTGCCAGCAGCCCTGGACTAGCGGGGGCGCTATTCACAGATACGCAGTATTTT.

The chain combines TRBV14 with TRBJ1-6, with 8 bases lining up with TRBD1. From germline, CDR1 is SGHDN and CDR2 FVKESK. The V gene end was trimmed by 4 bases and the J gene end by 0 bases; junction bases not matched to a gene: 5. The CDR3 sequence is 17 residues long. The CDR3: CASSPRDRSSYNSPLHF. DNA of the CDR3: TGTGCCAGCAGCCCCCGGGACAGGAGCTCCTATAATTCACCCCTCCACTTT.

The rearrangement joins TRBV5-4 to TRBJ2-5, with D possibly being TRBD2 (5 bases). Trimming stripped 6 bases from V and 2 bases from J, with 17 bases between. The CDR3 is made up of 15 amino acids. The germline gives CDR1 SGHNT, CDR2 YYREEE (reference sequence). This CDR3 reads CASKSGRMVQETQYF. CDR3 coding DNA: TGTGCCAGCAAAAGCGGACGGATGGTACAAGAGACCCAGTACTTC.